The entry below gives a single T cell receptor beta chain sequence along with its context. No antigen is known for it. This CDR3 comprises 12 residues. CDR1 is ENHRY and CDR2 is SYGVKD in the germline V gene. The V gene lost 2 bases and the J gene lost 4 bases, with 6 bases spanning the gap. This sample is part of a study of response to subunit inactivated influenza vaccine. Study observations and caveats: That few new T cells are recruited by each seasonal influenza vaccination was the authors' suggestion.

TCRdb ran MiXCR on the RT-PCR reads and lists one entry per CDR3 protein. Here the sample spans roughly 650,000 distinct CDR3 sequences, less than 15% being singletons. The clonotype originates from a man aged 45-60 years who received an inactivated influenza vaccine. Source: PBMCs from blood, taken 14 to 15 days before vaccination. V is TRBV10-3 and J is TRBJ2-7; D is undetermined. The CDR3 spells CAISEAAYEQYF. The CDR3, as DNA: TGTGCCATCAGTGAGGCTGCTTACGAGCAGTACTTC.